Below, one TCR beta chain is given with its context. Authors' processing steps: Amplified reference gene primers provided the basis for estimating nucleated cell counts. The protocol was immunoSEQ multiplex PCR, while the TCRdb copy is restricted to in-frame clones and leaves out a portion. The V and J calls and clone size were taken over from that table, and D and trimming were inferred from the DNA. The repertoire holds about 240,000 clones, approximately 83% seen once, with about 3.1% in the top ten. These data originate in a study of blood T cell repertoires in COVID-19. The V and J ends lost 1 base and 6 bases, in that order; junction bases with no gene match: 10. The CDR3 extends over 16 amino acids. Looked up from germline, CDR1 is KGHSH and CDR2 is LQKENI.

This chain uses TRBV18 with TRBJ2-3; 7 positions agree with TRBD2. The clonotype originates from a woman in her 30s who had recovered from COVID-19. Sample: peripheral blood. The CDR3 loop is CASSPLSGGLVDTQYF. For the CDR3, the DNA is TGTGCCAGCTCACCACTGTCGGGGGGTCTAGTTGATACGCAGTATTTT.